This passage covers 11 T cell receptor beta chains from one sample sequenced in a study of blood T cell repertoires in COVID-19. Here immunoSEQ multiplex PCR was the method, and the copy in TCRdb shows in-frame clones only, minus some. Here the sample spans more than 110,000 clones, more than 75% being singletons. The sequenced sample consisted of peripheral blood. Receptor source: a woman in her thirties or forties with acute or convalescent COVID-19.

V usage is TRBV6-2 or TRBV6-3 and J usage is TRBJ2-5, with 15 bases lining up with TRBD2. CDR1 and CDR2 from the germline V gene are MNHEY and SVGEGT. V was clipped by 5 bases and J by 4 bases; unmatched bases: 5. The CDR3 contains 16 residues. CDR3 residues: CASSPLGLAGGETQYF. For the CDR3, the DNA is TGTGCCAGCAGTCCATTGGGACTAGCGGGAGGAGAGACCCAGTACTTC.

The chain couples TRBV28 to TRBJ1-4, with unresolved D. Trimming took 2 bases from V and 7 from J, leaving 8 bases between them. CDR3 length equals 13 residues. Germline V gene lookup returns CDR1 MDHEN and CDR2 SYDVKM. The DNA for the CDR3 is TGTGCCAGCAGTTTAGGCAGGCTTGAAAAACTGTTTTTT. Amino acids: CASSLGRLEKLFF.

The chain combines TRBV7-9 with TRBJ1-3, with D perhaps TRBD1 (5 bases). Germline values: CDR1 SEHNR, CDR2 FQNEAQ (reference sequence). Trimming left V 2 bases short and J 8 bases short, with 13 bases between. The CDR3 length is 14 residues. The CDR3 is CASSLIPQDHTIYF. DNA of the CDR3: TGTGCCAGCAGCTTAATTCCACAGGACCACACCATATATTTT.

This clone was picked up a small number of times. This sequence joins TRBV15 and TRBJ2-7, with a possible D match to TRBD1 (6 bases). The V gene's germline CDR1 is LNHNV and CDR2 YYDKDF (reference sequence). This CDR3 has 13 amino acids. The V end lost 5 bases, the J end lost 3 bases, and 11 bases lay between the germline ends. CDR3 sequence: CATSGRQVYEQYF. CDR3 nucleotide sequence: TGTGCCACCAGCGGGCGACAGGTCTACGAGCAGTACTTC.

This rearrangement joins TRBV5-1 to TRBJ1-1; 8 positions agree with TRBD1. The CDR3 is 14 residues long. CDR1 and CDR2 from the germline V gene are SGHRS and YFSETQ. The V segment lost 5 bases and the J segment 4 bases; nucleotides outside the gene matches: 7. The CDR3 protein is CASRIDRGSTEAFF. CDR3 in DNA: TGCGCCAGCAGAATCGACAGGGGAAGCACTGAAGCTTTCTTT.

The CDR3 bases are TGCGCCAGCAGGCCAAAAGAGGTGCGTGGCTACACCTTC. Amino acids: CASRPKEVRGYTF. This chain connects TRBV23-1 to TRBJ1-2; D gene uncertain. TRBV23-1 is an open reading frame whose function is uncertain. V was clipped by 6 bases and J by 7 bases, with 15 bases between them. The CDR3 has 13 amino acids.

V gene TRBV10-2 combines with J gene TRBJ1-2, with 7 bases aligning to TRBD1. The CDR3 is 13 residues long. V was clipped by 4 bases and J by 4 bases; unmatched bases: 3. Germline V gene sequence: CDR1 WSHSY, CDR2 SAAADI. The CDR3 region has the DNA TGCGCCAGCAGTGTTACAGGGGTCTATGGCTACACCTTC. Encoded protein: CASSVTGVYGYTF.

The chain couples TRBV18 to TRBJ2-3, with 10 bases matching TRBD2. There are 16 residues in the CDR3. Trimming removed 3 bases from V and 4 bases from J; junction bases left unmatched: 7. CDR1 KGHSH and CDR2 LQKENI come from the germline V gene. In DNA, the CDR3 is TGTGCCAGCTCACCCATGCTAGCGGGAGCGTCAGATACGCAGTATTTT. It yields the protein CASSPMLAGASDTQYF.

The chain employs TRBV6-2 or TRBV6-3 and TRBJ1-4; TRBD1 agrees at 8 bases. V was pared by 4 bases and J by 5 bases, with 6 bases of the junction left unmatched. The germline gives CDR1 MNHEY, CDR2 SVGEGT. This CDR3 is 15 amino acids long. The CDR3 protein is CASSSPRGQNEKLFF. The CDR3 DNA follows: TGTGCCAGCAGTTCCCCCAGGGGGCAGAATGAAAAACTGTTTTTT.

The chain recombines TRBV4-3 with TRBJ1-2; a possible D gene is TRBD1 (5 bases). The CDR3 extends over 13 amino acids. Per the germline V gene, CDR1 is LGHNA and CDR2 is YSLEER. V was shortened by 2 bases and J by 8 bases, with 12 bases between the two germline ends. CDR3 DNA sequence: TGCGCCAGCAGCCAACAGGGCTCCTGGGGCTACACCTTC. It is translated as CASSQQGSWGYTF.

The chain couples TRBV9 to TRBJ2-1; TRBD2 agrees at 13 bases. CDR3 length: 17 amino acids. After removal of 4 bases from V and 3 bases from J, the junction contained 7 bases not matched to a gene. Germline loops: CDR1 SGDLS, CDR2 YYNGEE. The CDR3, as DNA: TGTGCCAGCAGCACCGGGACTAGCGGGATTAACTACAATGAGCAGTTCTTC. This gives the protein CASSTGTSGINYNEQFF. The whole variable domain, filled in from reference TRBV9 and TRBJ2-1, reads DSGVTQTPKHLITATGQRVTLRCSPRSGDLSVYWYQQSLDQGLQFLIQYYNGEERAKGNILERFSAQQFPDLHSELNLSSLELGDSALYFCASSTGTSGINYNEQFFGPGTRLTVL.